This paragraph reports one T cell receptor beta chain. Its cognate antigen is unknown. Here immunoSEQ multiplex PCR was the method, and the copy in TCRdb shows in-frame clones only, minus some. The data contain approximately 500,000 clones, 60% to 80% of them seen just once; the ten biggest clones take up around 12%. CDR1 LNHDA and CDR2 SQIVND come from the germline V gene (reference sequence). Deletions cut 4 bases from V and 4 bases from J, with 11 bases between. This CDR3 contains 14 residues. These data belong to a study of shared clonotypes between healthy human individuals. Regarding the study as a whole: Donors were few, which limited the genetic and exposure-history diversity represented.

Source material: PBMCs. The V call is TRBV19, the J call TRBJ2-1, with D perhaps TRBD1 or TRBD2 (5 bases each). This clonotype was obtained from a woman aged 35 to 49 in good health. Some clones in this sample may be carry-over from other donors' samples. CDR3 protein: CASSTSGAYNEQFF. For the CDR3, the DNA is TGTGCCAGTAGTACCTCCGGGGCTTACAATGAGCAGTTCTTC.